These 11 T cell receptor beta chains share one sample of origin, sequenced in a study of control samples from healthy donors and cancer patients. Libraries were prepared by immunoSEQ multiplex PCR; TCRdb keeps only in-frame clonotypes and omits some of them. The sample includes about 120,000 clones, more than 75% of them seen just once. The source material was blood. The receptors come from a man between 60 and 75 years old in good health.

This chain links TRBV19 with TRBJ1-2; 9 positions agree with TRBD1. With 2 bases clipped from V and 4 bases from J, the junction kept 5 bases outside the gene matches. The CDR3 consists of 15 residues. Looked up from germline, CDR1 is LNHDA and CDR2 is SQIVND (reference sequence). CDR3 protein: CASSISGQGSYGYTF. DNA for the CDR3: TGTGCCAGTAGTATATCGGGACAGGGAAGCTATGGCTACACCTTC.

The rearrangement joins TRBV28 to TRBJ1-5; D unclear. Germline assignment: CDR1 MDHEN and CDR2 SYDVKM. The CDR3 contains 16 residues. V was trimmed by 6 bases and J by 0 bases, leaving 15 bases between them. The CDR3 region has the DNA TGTGCCAGCAGACACCTTCTAACTTCTAGCAATCAGCCCCAGCATTTT. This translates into CASRHLLTSSNQPQHF.

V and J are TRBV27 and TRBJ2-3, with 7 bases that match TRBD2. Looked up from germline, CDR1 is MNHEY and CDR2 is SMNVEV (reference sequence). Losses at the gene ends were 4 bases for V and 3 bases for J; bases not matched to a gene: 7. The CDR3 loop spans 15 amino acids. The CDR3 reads CASSWASGLTDTQYF. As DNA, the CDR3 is TGTGCCAGCAGTTGGGCTAGCGGTTTGACAGATACGCAGTATTTT.

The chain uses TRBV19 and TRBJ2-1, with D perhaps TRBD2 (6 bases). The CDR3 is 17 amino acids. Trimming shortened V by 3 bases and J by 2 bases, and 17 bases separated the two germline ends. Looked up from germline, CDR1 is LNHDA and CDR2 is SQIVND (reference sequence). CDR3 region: CASSMVQASVTYNEQFF. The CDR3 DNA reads TGTGCCAGTAGTATGGTTCAGGCTAGCGTCACCTACAATGAGCAGTTCTTC.

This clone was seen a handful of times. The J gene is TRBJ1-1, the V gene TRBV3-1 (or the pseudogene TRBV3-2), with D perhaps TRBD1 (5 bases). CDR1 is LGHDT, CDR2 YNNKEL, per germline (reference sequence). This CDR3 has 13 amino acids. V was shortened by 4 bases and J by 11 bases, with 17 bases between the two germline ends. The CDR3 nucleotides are TGTGCCAGCAGCCTTGGGACCAACCTCGCTGCTTTCTTT. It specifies CASSLGTNLAAFF.

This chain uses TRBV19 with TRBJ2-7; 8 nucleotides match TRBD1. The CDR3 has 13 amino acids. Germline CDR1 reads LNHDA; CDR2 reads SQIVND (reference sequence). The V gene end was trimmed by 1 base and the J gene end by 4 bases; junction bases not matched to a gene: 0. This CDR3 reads CASSIGQGYEQYF. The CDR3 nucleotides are TGTGCCAGTAGTATAGGACAGGGGTACGAGCAGTACTTC.

The chain's CDR3 is CASSTPPGGGNTIYF. The CDR3, as DNA: TGTGCCAGCTCAACGCCCCCCGGGGGCGGAAACACCATATATTTT. The rearrangement links TRBV18 to TRBJ1-3; D is possibly TRBD1 (6 bases). Germline V gene data show CDR1 as KGHSH and CDR2 as LQKENI. This CDR3 is built from 15 residues. Trimming removed 5 bases at V and 4 bases at J, with 15 bases between.

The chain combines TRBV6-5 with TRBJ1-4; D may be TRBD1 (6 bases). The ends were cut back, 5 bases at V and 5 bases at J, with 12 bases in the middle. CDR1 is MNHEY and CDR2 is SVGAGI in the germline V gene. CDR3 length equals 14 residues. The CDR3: CASSRQAINEKLFF. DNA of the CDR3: TGTGCCAGCAGTCGACAGGCCATAAATGAAAAACTGTTTTTT.

The CDR3 region is CASSQETGIYEQYF. CDR3 nucleotides: TGTGCCAGCAGCCAAGAGACCGGTATCTACGAGCAGTACTTC. This chain connects TRBV14 to TRBJ2-7; D is ambiguous. CDR3 length: 14 residues. Per the germline V gene, CDR1 is SGHDN and CDR2 is FVKESK. V shed 0 bases and J shed 3 bases, with 9 bases lying between them.

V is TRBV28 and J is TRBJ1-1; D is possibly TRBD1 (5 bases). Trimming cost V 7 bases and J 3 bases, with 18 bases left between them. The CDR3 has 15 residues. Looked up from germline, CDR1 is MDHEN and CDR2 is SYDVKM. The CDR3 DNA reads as TGTGCCAGCACTGCCTCGAGGGGCGCATACACTGAAGCTTTCTTT. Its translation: CASTASRGAYTEAFF.

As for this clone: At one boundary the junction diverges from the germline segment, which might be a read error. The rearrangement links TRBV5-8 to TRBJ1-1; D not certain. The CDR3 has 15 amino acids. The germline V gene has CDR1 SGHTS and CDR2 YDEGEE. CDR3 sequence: CTSSFGGSMNTEAFF. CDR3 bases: TGTACCAGCAGCTTTGGAGGTTCCATGAACACTGAAGCTTTCTTT.